This TCR beta chain was sequenced for a study of blood T cells in healthy people across ages. Study-wide findings and caveats: Among T cells, TCR beta diversity per million cells dropped roughly linearly as age rose. Naive T cell percentage showed a strong correlation with the diversity of TCR beta. Diversity estimates drawn from one million T cells were deemed underestimates.

Using a J-beta primer mix together with a sample-barcoded 5' primer, a second PCR was run for about 6 to 12 cycles. TCRdb fed the 5' RACE reads into MiXCR, producing one record per CDR3 protein. The profile shows about 970,000 distinct CDR3 sequences, about 53% of them singletons. Peripheral blood from each donor was collected in a volume of 8.5 to 10 milliliters. This clonotype was counted between two and nine times. Its antigen is not identified. The CDR3 loop spans 15 amino acids. Germline CDR1 SGHTA, CDR2 FQGNSA. V trimming: 5 bases; J trimming: 5 bases; junction bases outside the gene matches: 11.

What was sequenced was blood. The clonotype originates from a woman in her sixties or seventies in good health. The chain uses TRBV7-2 and TRBJ2-7; 8 bases match TRBD2. In DNA, the CDR3 is TGTGCCAGCAGCCGGAACGGGAGGGCCTCAGACGAGCAGTACTTC. Its protein is CASSRNGRASDEQYF.